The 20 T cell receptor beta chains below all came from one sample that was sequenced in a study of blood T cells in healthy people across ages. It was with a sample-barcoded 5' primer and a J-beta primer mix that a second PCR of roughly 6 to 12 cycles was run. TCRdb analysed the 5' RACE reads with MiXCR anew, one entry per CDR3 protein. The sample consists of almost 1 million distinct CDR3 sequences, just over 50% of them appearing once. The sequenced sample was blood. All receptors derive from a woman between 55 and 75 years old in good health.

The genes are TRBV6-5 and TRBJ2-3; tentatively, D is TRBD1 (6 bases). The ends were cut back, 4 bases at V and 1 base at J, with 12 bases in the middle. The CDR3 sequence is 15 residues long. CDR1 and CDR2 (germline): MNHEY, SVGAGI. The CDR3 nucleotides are TGTGCCAGCAGTTCACAGGGAATCGGCACAGATACGCAGTATTTT. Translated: CASSSQGIGTDTQYF.

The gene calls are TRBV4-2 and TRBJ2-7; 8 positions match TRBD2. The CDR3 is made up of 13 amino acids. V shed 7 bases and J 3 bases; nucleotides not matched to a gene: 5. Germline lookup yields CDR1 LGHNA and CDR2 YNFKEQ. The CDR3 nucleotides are TGTGCCAGCACGGGGGGGACGGGCTACGAGCAGTACTTC. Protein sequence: CASTGGTGYEQYF.

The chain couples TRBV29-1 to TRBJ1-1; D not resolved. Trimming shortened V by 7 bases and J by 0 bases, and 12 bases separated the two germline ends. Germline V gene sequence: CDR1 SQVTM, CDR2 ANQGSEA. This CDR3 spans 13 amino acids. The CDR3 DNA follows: TGCAGCGCTGTATTTGACATGAACACTGAAGCTTTCTTT. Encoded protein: CSAVFDMNTEAFF.

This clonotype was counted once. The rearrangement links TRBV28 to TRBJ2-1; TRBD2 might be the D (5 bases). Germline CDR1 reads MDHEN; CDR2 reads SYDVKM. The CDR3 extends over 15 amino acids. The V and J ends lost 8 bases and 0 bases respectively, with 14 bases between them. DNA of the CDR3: TGTGCCAGCGAGCATAGCGAGGGCTCCTACAATGAGCAGTTCTTC. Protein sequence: CASEHSEGSYNEQFF.

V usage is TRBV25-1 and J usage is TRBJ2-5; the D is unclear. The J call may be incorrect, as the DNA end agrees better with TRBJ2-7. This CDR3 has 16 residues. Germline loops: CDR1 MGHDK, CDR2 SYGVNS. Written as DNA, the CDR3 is TGTGCCAGCAGTGCCCGAATTCTACTCGGCGTCTACGAGCAGTACTTC. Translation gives CASSARILLGVYEQYF.

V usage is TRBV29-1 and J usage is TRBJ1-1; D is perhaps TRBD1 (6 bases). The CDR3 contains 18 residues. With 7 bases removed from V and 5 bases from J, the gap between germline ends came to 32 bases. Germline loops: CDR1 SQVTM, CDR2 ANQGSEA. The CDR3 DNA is TGCAGCGGGAACAATCTAGGGGGAACCGGCCGGACCCTGACTGAAGCTTTCTTT. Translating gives CSGNNLGGTGRTLTEAFF.

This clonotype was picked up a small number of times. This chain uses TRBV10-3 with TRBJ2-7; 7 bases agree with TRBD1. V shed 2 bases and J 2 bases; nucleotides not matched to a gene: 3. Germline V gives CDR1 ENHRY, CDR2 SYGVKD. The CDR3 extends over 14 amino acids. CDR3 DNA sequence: TGTGCCATCAGTGAGCCCGGGACAGCCTACGAGCAGTACTTC. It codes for CAISEPGTAYEQYF.

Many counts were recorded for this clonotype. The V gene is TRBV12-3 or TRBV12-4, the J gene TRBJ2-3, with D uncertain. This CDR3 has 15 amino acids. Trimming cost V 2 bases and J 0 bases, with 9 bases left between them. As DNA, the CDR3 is TGTGCCAGCAGTTTATTCGGAGCTAGCACAGATACGCAGTATTTT. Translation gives CASSLFGASTDTQYF.

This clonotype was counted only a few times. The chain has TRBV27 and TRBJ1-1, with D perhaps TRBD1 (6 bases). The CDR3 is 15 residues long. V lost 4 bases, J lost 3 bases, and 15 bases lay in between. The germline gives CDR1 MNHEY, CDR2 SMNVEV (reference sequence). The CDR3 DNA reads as TGTGCCAGCAGTTCCAGGGGTACGGGGGACACTGAAGCTTTCTTT. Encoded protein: CASSSRGTGDTEAFF.

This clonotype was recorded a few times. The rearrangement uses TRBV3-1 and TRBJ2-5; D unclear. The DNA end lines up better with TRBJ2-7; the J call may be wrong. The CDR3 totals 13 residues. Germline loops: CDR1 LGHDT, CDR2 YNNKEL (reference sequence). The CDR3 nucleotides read TGTGCCAGCAGCCAAGAAAGGTCCAACGAGCAGTACTTC. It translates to CASSQERSNEQYF.

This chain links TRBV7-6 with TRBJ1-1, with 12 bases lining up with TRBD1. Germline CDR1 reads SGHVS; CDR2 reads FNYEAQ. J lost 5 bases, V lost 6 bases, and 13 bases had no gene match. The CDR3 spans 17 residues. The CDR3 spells CASSRRTRDRGLTEAFF. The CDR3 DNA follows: TGTGCCAGCAGTCGCCGAACCCGGGACAGGGGGCTAACTGAAGCTTTCTTT.

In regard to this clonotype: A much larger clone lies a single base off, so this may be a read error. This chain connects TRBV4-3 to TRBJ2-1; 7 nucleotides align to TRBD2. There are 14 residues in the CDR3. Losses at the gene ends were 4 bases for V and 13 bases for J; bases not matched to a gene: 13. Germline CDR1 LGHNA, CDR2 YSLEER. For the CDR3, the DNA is TGCGCCAGCAGCCGACAACTAAGGGACTACCCCCAGTTCTTC. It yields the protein CASSRQLRDYPQFF.

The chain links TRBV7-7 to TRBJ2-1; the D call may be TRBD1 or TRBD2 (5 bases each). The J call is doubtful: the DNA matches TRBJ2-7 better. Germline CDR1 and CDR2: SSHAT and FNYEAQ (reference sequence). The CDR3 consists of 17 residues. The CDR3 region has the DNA TGTGCCAGCAGCTTACAGCCGAGGGGCGCGGCGGGCAATGAGCAGTACTTC. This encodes CASSLQPRGAAGNEQYF.

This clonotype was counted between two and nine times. The CDR3 spells CSARDGTSHNEQFF. DNA for the CDR3: TGCAGTGCTAGAGATGGGACTAGCCACAATGAGCAGTTCTTC. The V and J genes are TRBV20-1 and TRBJ2-1; 9 bases line up with TRBD2. This CDR3 region has 14 residues. Germline lookup yields CDR1 DFQATT and CDR2 SNEGSKA (reference sequence). The ends lost 0 bases at V and 5 bases at J; junction bases unmatched: 2.

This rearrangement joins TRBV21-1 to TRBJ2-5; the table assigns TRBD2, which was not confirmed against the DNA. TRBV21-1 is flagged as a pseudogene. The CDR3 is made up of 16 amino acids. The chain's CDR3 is CASSKTRRAVPETQYF. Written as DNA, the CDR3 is TGTGCCAGCAGCAAGACGCGGAGGGCGGTCCCAGAGACCCAGTACTTC.

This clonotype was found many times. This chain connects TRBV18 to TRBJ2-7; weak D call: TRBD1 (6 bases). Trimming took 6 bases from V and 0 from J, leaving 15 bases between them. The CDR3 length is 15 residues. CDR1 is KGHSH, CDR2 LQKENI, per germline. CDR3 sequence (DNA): TGTGCCAGCTCCGAGGGGACACTGAGCTCCTACGAGCAGTACTTC. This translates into CASSEGTLSSYEQYF. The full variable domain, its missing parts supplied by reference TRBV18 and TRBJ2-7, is NAGVMQNPRHLVRRRGQEARLRCSPMKGHSHVYWYRQLPEEGLKFMVYLQKENIIDESGMPKERFSAEFPKEGPSILRIQQVVRGDSAAYFCASSEGTLSSYEQYFGPGTRLTVT.

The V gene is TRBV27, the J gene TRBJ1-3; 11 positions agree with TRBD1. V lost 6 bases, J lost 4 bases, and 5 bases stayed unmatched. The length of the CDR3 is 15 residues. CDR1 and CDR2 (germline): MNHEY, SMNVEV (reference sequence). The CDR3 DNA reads TGTGCCAGCAGAGGGACAGGGGGTAGGGGAAACACCATATATTTT. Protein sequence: CASRGTGGRGNTIYF.

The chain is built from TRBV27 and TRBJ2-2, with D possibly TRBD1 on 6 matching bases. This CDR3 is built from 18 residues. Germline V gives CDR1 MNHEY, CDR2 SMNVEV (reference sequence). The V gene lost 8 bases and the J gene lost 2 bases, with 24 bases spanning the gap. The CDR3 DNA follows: TGTGCCAGCCGGGACACCTCTTACCTGAATCCCAACACCGGGGAGCTGTTTTTT. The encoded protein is CASRDTSYLNPNTGELFF.

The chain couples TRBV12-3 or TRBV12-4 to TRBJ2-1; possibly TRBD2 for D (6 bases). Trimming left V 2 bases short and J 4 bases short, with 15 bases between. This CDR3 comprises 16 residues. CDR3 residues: CASSLSGDSPYNEQFF. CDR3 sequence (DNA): TGTGCCAGCAGTTTATCTGGGGACTCCCCTTACAATGAGCAGTTCTTC.

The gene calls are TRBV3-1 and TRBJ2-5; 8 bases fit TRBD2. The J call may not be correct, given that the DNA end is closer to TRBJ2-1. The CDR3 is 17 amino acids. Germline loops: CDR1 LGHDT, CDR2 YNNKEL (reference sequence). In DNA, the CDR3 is TGTGCCAGCAGCCGGCTTACTAGCGGATCGTACCAAGAGACCCAGTTCTTC. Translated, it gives CASSRLTSGSYQETQFF.